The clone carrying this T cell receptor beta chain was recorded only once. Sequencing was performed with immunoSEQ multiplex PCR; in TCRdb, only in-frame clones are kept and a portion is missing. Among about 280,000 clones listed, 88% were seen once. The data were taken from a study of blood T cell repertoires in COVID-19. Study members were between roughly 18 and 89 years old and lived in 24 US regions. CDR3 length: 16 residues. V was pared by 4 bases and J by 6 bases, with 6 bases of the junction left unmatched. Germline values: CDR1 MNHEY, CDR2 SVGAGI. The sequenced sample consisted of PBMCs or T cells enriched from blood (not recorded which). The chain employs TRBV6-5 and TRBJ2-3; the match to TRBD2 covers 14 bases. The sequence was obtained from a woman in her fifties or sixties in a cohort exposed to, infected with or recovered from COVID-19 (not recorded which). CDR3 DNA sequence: TGTGCCAGCAGTTTAGGGACTAGCGGGAGATCCGATACGCAGTATTTT. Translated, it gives CASSLGTSGRSDTQYF.